The sample holds many counts of the clone carrying this T cell receptor beta chain. The data belong to a study of blood T cell repertoires in COVID-19. This CDR3 has 15 amino acids. CDR1 LNHNV and CDR2 YYDKDF come from the germline V gene (reference sequence). With 0 bases clipped from V and 4 bases from J, the junction kept 0 bases outside the gene matches. Generated by immunoSEQ multiplex PCR, the TCRdb table keeps only in-frame clones and is missing some. The data contain around 110,000 clones, about four fifths of them singletons. The TCR originated in a man aged 70-80 years with acute or convalescent COVID-19. The chain recombines TRBV15 with TRBJ2-1; TRBD1 aligns across 10 bases. Material for sequencing was peripheral blood. The CDR3 is CATSREGQGYNEQFF. CDR3 DNA: TGTGCCACCAGCAGAGAGGGACAGGGGTACAATGAGCAGTTCTTC.